The 29 T cell receptor beta chains presented below share a single source sample, sequenced in a study of blood T cell repertoires in COVID-19. Method: immunoSEQ multiplex PCR; TCRdb's copy keeps in-frame clones and lacks some. Of under 95,000 clones listed, around three quarters were seen once; the top ten hold less than 7.5%. Sequencing was done on a sample of peripheral blood. The source is a man over 45 with active or convalescent COVID-19.

J is TRBJ2-7 and V is TRBV5-6; D not certain. This CDR3 contains 14 residues. CDR1 and CDR2 from the germline V gene are SGHDT and YYEEEE. V was trimmed by 0 bases and J by 4 bases, leaving 11 bases between them. CDR3 sequence (DNA): TGTGCCAGCAGCTTGGCTGGAGTCGGGTACGAGCAGTACTTC. Its protein product is CASSLAGVGYEQYF.

This chain's CDR3 is CASSLVTGVGYGYTF. The CDR3 DNA sequence: TGTGCCAGCAGCTTGGTGACAGGGGTCGGCTATGGCTACACCTTC. The V gene is TRBV5-6, the J gene TRBJ1-2, with TRBD1 identical over 8 bases. V dropped 0 bases and J dropped 4; count of bases not matched to a gene: 5. The CDR3 consists of 15 residues. Germline loops: CDR1 SGHDT, CDR2 YYEEEE.

The chain links TRBV7-2 to TRBJ2-1, with D hard to call. V dropped 4 bases and J dropped 4 bases, with 8 bases sitting between them. CDR1 and CDR2 from the germline V gene are SGHTA and FQGNSA. This CDR3 comprises 13 residues. CDR3 coding DNA: TGTGCCAGCAGCTCCAGGCTGTACAATGAGCAGTTCTTC. It specifies CASSSRLYNEQFF.

The chain joins TRBV7-2 to TRBJ2-7, with D unresolved. The CDR3 has 13 amino acids. Trimming took 1 base from V and 0 from J, leaving 4 bases between them. Germline V gene data show CDR1 as SGHTA and CDR2 as FQGNSA. The CDR3 protein is CASSLGHSYEQYF. CDR3 sequence (DNA): TGTGCCAGCAGCTTAGGACACTCCTACGAGCAGTACTTC.

CDR3 sequence (DNA): TGTGCCAGCAGCTTTTCCGGGACTAGCGGCTCCTACGAGCAGTACTTC. This sequence encodes CASSFSGTSGSYEQYF. The chain couples TRBV7-2 to TRBJ2-7, with 11 bases that match TRBD2. V lost 3 bases and J lost 0; bases outside the gene matches: 4. CDR1 and CDR2 from the germline V gene are SGHTA and FQGNSA. The CDR3 length is 16 residues.

Concerning this clone: A junction boundary mismatches the germline segment, possibly from a read error. The V call is TRBV11-2, the J call TRBJ2-6, with D unclear. CDR3 size: 17 residues. The germline gives CDR1 SGHAT, CDR2 FQNNGV. For the CDR3, the DNA is TGTGCCAGCAGCCTAGAGGCAGGATTCTCTGGGGCCAACGTCCTGACTTTC. Amino acids: CASSLEAGFSGANVLTF.

This sequence joins TRBV5-4 and TRBJ2-3; weak D call: TRBD1 (6 bases). Between the trimmed V and J ends, which lost 4 bases and 0 bases, there was a span of 15 bases. This CDR3 is 16 amino acids long. Germline V gives CDR1 SGHNT, CDR2 YYREEE (reference sequence). The CDR3 loop is CASSPRERGSTDTQYF. In DNA form, the CDR3 reads TGTGCCAGCAGCCCCCGAGAGAGGGGGAGCACAGATACGCAGTATTTT. The whole variable domain, filled in from reference TRBV5-4 and TRBJ2-3, reads ETGVTQSPTHLIKTRGQQVTLRCSSQSGHNTVSWYQQALGQGPQFIFQYYREEENGRGNFPPRFSGLQFPNYSSELNVNALELDDSALYLCASSPRERGSTDTQYFGPGTRLTVL.

The chain carries TRBV5-1 and TRBJ1-4; D is uncertain. V shed 0 bases and J shed 8 bases, with 8 bases lying between them. This CDR3 comprises 13 residues. Germline-derived CDR1 and CDR2 are SGHRS and YFSETQ. The DNA for the CDR3 is TGCGCCAGCAGCTTGGTTCCGAGCGAAAAACTGTTTTTT. This codes for CASSLVPSEKLFF.

This clone was detected once. V usage is TRBV6-5 and J usage is TRBJ2-1; 9 bases fit TRBD2. CDR3 length equals 15 residues. The J segment lost 7 bases and the V segment lost 6 bases, leaving 10 bases of the junction unmatched. The germline gives CDR1 MNHEY, CDR2 SVGAGI. The CDR3 is CASRARLAVGNEQFF. CDR3 DNA sequence: TGTGCCAGCAGAGCTAGACTAGCGGTTGGGAATGAGCAGTTCTTC.

The chain joins TRBV7-3 to TRBJ1-2; TRBD1 matches at 9 bases. The trim removed 5 bases at V and 9 bases at J, leaving 16 bases unmatched. Looked up from germline, CDR1 is SGHTA and CDR2 is FQGTGA. CDR3 length: 16 residues. The CDR3 DNA reads as TGTGCCAGCAGCCTAAACCCCCCGGGACAGGGAACACGCTACACCTTC. Translated: CASSLNPPGQGTRYTF.

This chain links TRBV7-3 with TRBJ2-5; a possible D gene is TRBD1 (6 bases). The V gene lost 2 bases and the J gene lost 4 bases, with 11 bases spanning the gap. Germline loops: CDR1 SGHTA, CDR2 FQGTGA. The CDR3 runs to 14 residues. The CDR3 loop is CASSLQGLGETQYF. CDR3 DNA sequence: TGTGCCAGCAGCTTACAGGGGTTGGGAGAGACCCAGTACTTC.

The CDR3 DNA sequence: TGTGCCAGCAGTTCCCGACATTCCTCTGGGGCCAACGTCCTGACTTTC. Protein product: CASSSRHSSGANVLTF. The V call is TRBV27, the J call TRBJ2-6; the D is unclear. CDR1 is MNHEY, CDR2 SMNVEV, per germline (reference sequence). V was pared by 4 bases and J by 0 bases, with 10 bases between. CDR3 length equals 16 residues.

The chain carries TRBV7-2 and TRBJ2-1; the match to TRBD2 covers 9 bases. CDR1 and CDR2 from the germline V gene are SGHTA and FQGNSA. V lost 4 bases, J lost 1 base, and 8 bases stayed unmatched. The CDR3 consists of 17 residues. CDR3 bases: TGTGCCAGCAGCTCGACCATACTAGCGGGTTCCTACAATGAGCAGTTCTTC. Translation gives CASSSTILAGSYNEQFF. The variable domain in full, with the rest retrieved from reference TRBV7-2 and TRBJ2-1, is GAGVSQSPSNKVTEKGKDVELRCDPISGHTALYWYRQSLGQGLEFLIYFQGNSAPDKSGLPSDRFSAERTGGSVSTLTIQRTQQEDSAVYLCASSSTILAGSYNEQFFGPGTRLTVL.

J is TRBJ2-3 and V is TRBV28, with 9 bases identical to TRBD2. Losses at the gene ends were 6 bases for V and 6 bases for J; bases not matched to a gene: 13. Per germline, CDR1 MDHEN and CDR2 SYDVKM. The CDR3 consists of 16 residues. The CDR3 loop is CASSALYGGGDDTQYF. The CDR3 DNA follows: TGTGCCAGCAGCGCCCTTTATGGCGGGGGGGATGATACGCAGTATTTT.

This chain joins TRBV6-5 and TRBJ2-4, with D unclear. Between the trimmed V and J ends, which lost 0 bases and 5 bases, there was a span of 11 bases. CDR1 and CDR2 (germline): MNHEY, SVGAGI. The CDR3 is 15 amino acids. The CDR3 nucleotides read TGTGCCAGCAGTTACTCGCCAGACGGAGAAAACATTCAGTACTTC. Encoded protein: CASSYSPDGENIQYF.

The sample holds a few counts of this clone. This CDR3 is also generated by other DNA sequences in the sample. J is TRBJ1-5 and V is TRBV5-1; perhaps TRBD1 as D (6 bases). Trimming took 1 base from V and 3 from J, leaving 8 bases between them. The germline CDR1 and CDR2 sequences are SGHRS and YFSETQ. The CDR3 is 14 amino acids. The DNA for the CDR3 is TGCGCCAGCAGCTTGACAGGGTACAATCAGCCCCAGCATTTT. Amino acids: CASSLTGYNQPQHF.

Judged by abundance, this clone is medium-sized. The V gene is TRBV28, the J gene TRBJ1-1; perhaps TRBD1 as D (5 bases). The germline V and J ends were trimmed by 6 bases and 5 bases, with 19 bases remaining between them. This CDR3 comprises 15 residues. The germline gives CDR1 MDHEN, CDR2 SYDVKM. CDR3 protein: CASRTSGGARTEAFF. CDR3 nucleotide sequence: TGTGCCAGCAGGACGTCGGGGGGTGCGAGGACTGAAGCTTTCTTT.

The CDR3 DNA follows: TGCAGTGCTAGTCCCGGGGTCAAAAAATGGAATGAGCAGTTCTTC. Residues: CSASPGVKKWNEQFF. This chain uses TRBV20-1 with TRBJ2-1, with a tentative D call TRBD2 (5 bases). CDR1 and CDR2 from the germline V gene are DFQATT and SNEGSKA (reference sequence). The CDR3 length is 15 residues. V lost 3 bases to trimming and J lost 7 bases, with 19 bases between them.

V gene TRBV6-2 or TRBV6-3 combines with J gene TRBJ1-1; no clear D. This CDR3 has 13 amino acids. V was cut by 3 bases and J by 3 bases, with 8 bases left in between. CDR1 MNHEY and CDR2 SVGEGT come from the germline V gene. CDR3 sequence (DNA): TGTGCCAGCAGTTATATGAGGGACACTGAAGCTTTCTTT. It codes for CASSYMRDTEAFF.

This chain uses TRBV7-9 with TRBJ2-5, with 11 bases matching TRBD2. This CDR3 contains 16 residues. Germline-derived CDR1 and CDR2 are SEHNR and FQNEAQ (reference sequence). V shed 2 bases, J shed 4 bases, and the junction held 6 bases outside the gene matches. The CDR3 is CASSLRLAGGPETQYF. DNA of the CDR3: TGTGCCAGCAGCTTACGATTAGCGGGGGGGCCAGAGACCCAGTACTTC.

The chain joins TRBV6-5 to TRBJ2-7; 7 bases map to TRBD1. V was clipped by 0 bases and J by 6 bases; unmatched bases: 5. From germline, CDR1 is MNHEY and CDR2 SVGAGI. The CDR3 extends over 14 amino acids. The CDR3 DNA is TGTGCCAGCAGTTACTCAACGCAGGGGGTCGAGCAGTACTTC. Amino acid sequence: CASSYSTQGVEQYF.

The CDR3 sequence is CASSHGSEAFF. The CDR3 nucleotides are TGTGCCAGCAGCCACGGGTCGGAAGCTTTCTTT. The J gene is TRBJ1-1, the V gene TRBV14; D not certain. The CDR3 runs 11 residues. Germline values: CDR1 SGHDN, CDR2 FVKESK. V was shortened by 3 bases and J by 8 bases, with 7 bases between the two germline ends. The full variable domain, its missing parts supplied by reference TRBV14 and TRBJ1-1, is EAGVTQFPSHSVIEKGQTVTLRCDPISGHDNLYWYRRVMGKEIKFLLHFVKESKQDESGMPNNRFLAERTGGTYSTLKVQPAELEDSGVYFCASSHGSEAFFGQGTRLTVV.

CDR3 bases: TGTGCCAGCAGCTTAACCGTCGAGTACGAGCAGTACTTC. Protein sequence: CASSLTVEYEQYF. This chain uses TRBV11-3 with TRBJ2-7; D is unclear. The germline V gene encodes CDR1 SGHNT and CDR2 YENEEA. CDR3 length: 13 amino acids. V was shortened by 2 bases and J by 4 bases, with 9 bases between the two germline ends. Using reference TRBV11-3 and TRBJ2-7 for the parts outside the CDR3, the full variable domain is EAGVVQSPRYKIIEKKQPVAFWCNPISGHNTLYWYLQNLGQGPELLIRYENEEAVDDSQLPKDRFSAERLKGVDSTLKIQPAELGDSAVYLCASSLTVEYEQYFGPGTRLTVT.

This clone occurred once. The V gene is TRBV29-1, the J gene TRBJ1-4; D may be TRBD1 (6 bases). CDR1 is SQVTM, CDR2 ANQGSEA, per germline. The V and J ends lost 6 bases and 5 bases respectively, with 13 bases between them. The CDR3 sequence is 13 residues long. The CDR3 sequence is CSVYGQGNEKLFF. The CDR3 nucleotides are TGCAGCGTATACGGCCAGGGGAATGAAAAACTGTTTTTT. The entire variable domain, with the rest obtained from reference TRBV29-1 and TRBJ1-4, is as follows: SAVISQKPSRDICQRGTSLTIQCQVDSQVTMMFWYRQQPGQSLTLIATANQGSEATYESGFVIDKFPISRPNLTFSTLTVSNMSPEDSSIYLCSVYGQGNEKLFFGSGTQLSVL.

The chain uses TRBV7-6 and TRBJ2-3, with TRBD2 identical over 9 bases. CDR3 length equals 15 residues. CDR1 SGHVS and CDR2 FNYEAQ come from the germline V gene. With V trimmed by 1 base and J by 9 bases, 8 bases remained unmatched. In nucleotides, the CDR3 is TGTGCCAGCAGCTTAGGATTAGCGGGGGATGGGACGCAGTATTTT. Amino acid sequence: CASSLGLAGDGTQYF.

A few counts support this clone. V is TRBV4-3 and J is TRBJ1-2; unclear D gene. CDR3 length: 17 residues. Trimming removed 1 base at V and 1 base at J, with 16 bases between. In germline, CDR1 is LGHNA, CDR2 YSLEER. The CDR3: CASSQALAPRVNYGYTF. The CDR3 region has the DNA TGCGCCAGCAGCCAAGCCCTAGCTCCCCGAGTTAACTATGGCTACACCTTC.

This clone appeared a few times. The CDR3 loop is CASSYPSGLGNYEQYF. The DNA of the CDR3 is TGTGCCAGCAGTTACCCTAGCGGACTAGGCAACTACGAGCAGTACTTC. The rearrangement links TRBV6-6 to TRBJ2-7; TRBD2 matches 7 bases. Germline CDR1 MNHNY, CDR2 SVGAGI (reference sequence). The CDR3 consists of 16 residues. V shed 2 bases and J 3 bases; nucleotides not matched to a gene: 10.

This chain uses TRBV5-1 with TRBJ2-1; 7 bases map to TRBD1. The junction had 4 bases not matched to a gene; V was cut back by 0 bases and J by 4 bases. There are 15 residues in the CDR3. CDR1 and CDR2 (germline): SGHRS, YFSETQ. CDR3 sequence: CASSLEGAVYNEQFF. The CDR3 DNA follows: TGCGCCAGCAGCTTGGAGGGGGCCGTTTACAATGAGCAGTTCTTC.

CDR3 amino acids: CASSSRAGGDTQYF. The CDR3 DNA follows: TGTGCCAGCAGCTCCCGAGCGGGCGGAGATACGCAGTATTTT. The J gene is TRBJ2-3, the V gene TRBV6-5, with D tentatively TRBD2 (6 bases). Trimming removed 6 bases from V and 5 bases from J, with 15 bases in between. Germline values: CDR1 MNHEY, CDR2 SVGAGI. CDR3 length equals 14 residues.